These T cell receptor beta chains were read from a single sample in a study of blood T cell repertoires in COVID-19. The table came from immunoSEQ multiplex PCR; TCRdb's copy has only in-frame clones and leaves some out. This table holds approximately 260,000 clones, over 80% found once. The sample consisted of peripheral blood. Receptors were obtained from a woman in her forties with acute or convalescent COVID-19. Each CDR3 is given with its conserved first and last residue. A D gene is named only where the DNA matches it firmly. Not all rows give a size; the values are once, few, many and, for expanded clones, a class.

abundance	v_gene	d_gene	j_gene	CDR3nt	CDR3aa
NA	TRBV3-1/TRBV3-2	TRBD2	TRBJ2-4	TGTGCCAGCAGCCTTGTACTAGCGGGGGGGCGTAAAAACATTCAGTACTTC	CASSLVLAGGRKNIQYF
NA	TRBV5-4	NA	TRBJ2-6	TGTGCCAGCAGCCCCCCGGGAGCCGGGGCCAACGTCCTGACTTTC	CASSPPGAGANVLTF
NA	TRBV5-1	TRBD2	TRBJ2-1	TGCGCCAGCAGCTTGTCGCGGGGGGGATCCTACAATGAGCAGTTCTTC	CASSLSRGGSYNEQFF
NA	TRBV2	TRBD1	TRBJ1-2	TGTGCCAGCAGGACGGGACAGGGGTATGGCTACACCTTC	CASRTGQGYGYTF
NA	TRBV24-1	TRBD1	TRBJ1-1	TGTGCCACTAGACAGGGTAGTGGCACTGAAGCTTTCTTT	CATRQGSGTEAFF
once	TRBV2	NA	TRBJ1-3	TGTGCCAGCAGCATACTACAGGGACACTCTGGAAACACCATATATTTT	CASSILQGHSGNTIYF
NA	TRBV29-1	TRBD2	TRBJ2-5	TGCAGCGTTGGGACTAGCGGGGAAATCCAAGAGACCCAGTACTTC	CSVGTSGEIQETQYF
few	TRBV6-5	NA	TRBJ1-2	TGTGCCAGCAGCCTAAGGGGAGGGAACTATGGCTACACCTTC	CASSLRGGNYGYTF
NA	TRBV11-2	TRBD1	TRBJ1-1	TGTGCCAGCAGCTTAGACAGGGGGCTGTGGGCTTTCTTT	CASSLDRGLWAFF
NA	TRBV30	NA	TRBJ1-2	TGTGCCTGGAGTGTAGGAGGGGTTGGTGGCTACACCTTC	CAWSVGGVGGYTF
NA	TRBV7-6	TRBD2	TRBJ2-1	TGTGCCACCCAAATGACTAGCGGGGTGTACAATGAGCAGTTCTTC	CATQMTSGVYNEQFF
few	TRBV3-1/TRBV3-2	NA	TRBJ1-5	TGTGCCAGCAGTCCCGCCTGGGGCGCCAATCAGCCCCAGCATTTT	CASSPAWGANQPQHF
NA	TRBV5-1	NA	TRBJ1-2	TGCGCCAGCAGCCGGGAGATTAACTATGGCTACACCTTC	CASSREINYGYTF
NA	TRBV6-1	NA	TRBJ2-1	TGTGCCAGCAGTGATGACGGGGGGCGCTACAATGAGCAGTTCTTC	CASSDDGGRYNEQFF
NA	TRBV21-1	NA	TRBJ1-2	TGTGCCAGCAGCAAGGAGCAGGGGGCCTCCGGGATCTATGGCTACACCTTC	CASSKEQGASGIYGYTF
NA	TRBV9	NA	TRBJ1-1	TGTGCCAGCAGCGTAGGACCGAGGAGGGGCAACACTGAAGCTTTCTTT	CASSVGPRRGNTEAFF
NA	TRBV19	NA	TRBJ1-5	TGTGCCAGTAGTATCAGGGCAGGGGATCAGCCCCAGCATTTT	CASSIRAGDQPQHF
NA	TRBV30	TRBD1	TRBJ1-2	TGTGCCTGGACGACCCTTTCCCGACAGGGGAATAACTATGGCTACACCTTC	CAWTTLSRQGNNYGYTF
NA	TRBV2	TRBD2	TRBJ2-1	TGTGCCAGCAGGAGGACTAGCGGGGGGAAGTACAATGAGCAGTTCTTC	CASRRTSGGKYNEQFF
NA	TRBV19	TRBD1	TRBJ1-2	TGTGCCAGTACCAAACCGGGACAGGGGAGCGGCTACACCTTC	CASTKPGQGSGYTF
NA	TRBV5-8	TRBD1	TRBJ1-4	TGTGCCAGCAGCGATGACAGGGGAGGTGAAAAACTGTTTTTT	CASSDDRGGEKLFF
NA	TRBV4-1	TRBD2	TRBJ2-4	TGCGCCAGCAGCCAAGATAGTCTAGAGGTAGCGGGGGGGCCTGGTAACATTCAGTACTTC	CASSQDSLEVAGGPGNIQYF
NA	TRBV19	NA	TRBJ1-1	TGTGCCAGTAGTAAATTGGCGGGGACTGAAGCTTTCTTT	CASSKLAGTEAFF
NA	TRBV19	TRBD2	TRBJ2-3	TGTGCCAGTAGTATAGCAGCGGGGGCGACGTGGGGCGGCACAGATACGCAGTATTTT	CASSIAAGATWGGTDTQYF
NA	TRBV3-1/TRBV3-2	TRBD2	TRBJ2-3	TGTGCCAGCAGCCTCCGACTAGCCTCTAGCACAGATACGCAGTATTTT	CASSLRLASSTDTQYF
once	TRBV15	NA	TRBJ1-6	TGTGCCACCAGCCCTGCGGGCTCCTATAATTCACCCCTCCACTTT	CATSPAGSYNSPLHF
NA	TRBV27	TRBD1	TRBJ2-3	TGTGCCAGCAGTTTCGGTAGGGCAGGACAGGGTGCAGATACGCAGTATTTT	CASSFGRAGQGADTQYF
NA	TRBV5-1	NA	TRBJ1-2	TGCGCCAGCAGCCCGGACAGATCCTATGGCTACACCTTC	CASSPDRSYGYTF
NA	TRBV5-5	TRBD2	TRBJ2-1	TGTGCCAGCAGCTTGGGGGGACTAGCGTACAATGAGCAGTTCTTC	CASSLGGLAYNEQFF
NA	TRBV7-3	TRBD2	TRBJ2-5	TGTGCCAGCAGCTTACGGGGGGGCGAGACCCAGTACTTC	CASSLRGGETQYF
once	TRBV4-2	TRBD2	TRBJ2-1	TGTGCCAGCAGCCAAGTGCCTAGCGGGGGACGTTACAATGAGCAGTTCTTC	CASSQVPSGGRYNEQFF